This TCR beta chain was recorded in a study of T-cell reconstitution after alpha-beta-depleted transplantation in children. Unique molecular identifiers tagged the TCRbeta library. In TCRdb, the PCR reads were re-called with MiXCR into one record per CDR3 protein. The table shows around 500,000 distinct CDR3 sequences, with roughly an eighth occurring only once. This clonotype originated in a human donor who donated a stem cell graft to a child with combined immunodeficiency. Specimen: PBMCs from the stem cell graft donor, collected from the stem cell graft.

The CDR3 loop is CASSQGRLPNEQFF. CDR3 in DNA: TGTGCCAGCAGCCAAGGACGGTTACCGAATGAGCAGTTCTTC. The rearrangement links TRBV7-9 to TRBJ2-1; D is unclear. Trimming shortened V by 5 bases and J by 7 bases, and 15 bases separated the two germline ends. Germline V gene sequence: CDR1 SEHNR, CDR2 FQNEAQ (reference sequence). This CDR3 region has 14 residues.